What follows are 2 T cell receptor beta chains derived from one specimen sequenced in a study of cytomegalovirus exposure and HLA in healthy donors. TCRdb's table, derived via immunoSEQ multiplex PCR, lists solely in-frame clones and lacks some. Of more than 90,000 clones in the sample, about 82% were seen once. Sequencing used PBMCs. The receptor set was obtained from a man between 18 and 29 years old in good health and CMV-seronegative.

CDR3: CASSPTAARSGNNEQFF. The DNA for the CDR3 is TGCGCCAGCAGCCCTACCGCCGCTAGGTCGGGAAACAATGAGCAGTTCTTC. V and J are TRBV5-1 and TRBJ2-1; a possible D gene is TRBD2 (5 bases). The CDR3 spans 17 residues. V was pared by 4 bases and J by 5 bases, with 22 bases between. Germline V lookup: CDR1 SGHRS, CDR2 YFSETQ.

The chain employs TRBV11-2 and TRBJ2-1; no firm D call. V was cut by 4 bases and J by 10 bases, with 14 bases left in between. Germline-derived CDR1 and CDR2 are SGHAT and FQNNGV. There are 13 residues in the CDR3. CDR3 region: CASSSPRRKEQFF. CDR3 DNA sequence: TGTGCCAGCAGCTCACCGCGGCGGAAAGAGCAGTTCTTC.